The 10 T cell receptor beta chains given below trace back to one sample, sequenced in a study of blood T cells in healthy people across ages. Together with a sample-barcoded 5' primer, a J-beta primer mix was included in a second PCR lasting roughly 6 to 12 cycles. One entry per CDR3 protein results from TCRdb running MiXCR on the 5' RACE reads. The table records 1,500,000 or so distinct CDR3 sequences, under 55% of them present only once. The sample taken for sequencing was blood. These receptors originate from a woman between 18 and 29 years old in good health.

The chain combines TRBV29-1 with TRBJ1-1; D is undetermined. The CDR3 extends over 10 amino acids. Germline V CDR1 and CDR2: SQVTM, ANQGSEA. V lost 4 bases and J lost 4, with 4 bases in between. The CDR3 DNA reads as TGCAGCGTTGGTTCCACTGAAGCTTTCTTT. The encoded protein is CSVGSTEAFF. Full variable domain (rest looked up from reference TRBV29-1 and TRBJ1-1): SAVISQKPSRDICQRGTSLTIQCQVDSQVTMMFWYRQQPGQSLTLIATANQGSEATYESGFVIDKFPISRPNLTFSTLTVSNMSPEDSSIYLCSVGSTEAFFGQGTRLTVV.

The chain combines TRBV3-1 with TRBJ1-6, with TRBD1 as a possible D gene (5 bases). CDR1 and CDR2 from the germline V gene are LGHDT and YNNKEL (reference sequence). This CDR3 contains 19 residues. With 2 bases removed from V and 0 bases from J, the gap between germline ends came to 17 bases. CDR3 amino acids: CASSQLPGRKSSYNSPLHF. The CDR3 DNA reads TGTGCCAGCAGCCAACTCCCGGGACGCAAGAGCTCCTATAATTCACCCCTCCACTTT. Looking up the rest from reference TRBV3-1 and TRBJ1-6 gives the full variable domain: DTAVSQTPKYLVTQMGNDKSIKCEQNLGHDTMYWYKQDSKKFLKIMFSYNNKELIINETVPNRFSPKSPDKAHLNLHINSLELGDSAVYFCASSQLPGRKSSYNSPLHFGNGTRLTVT.

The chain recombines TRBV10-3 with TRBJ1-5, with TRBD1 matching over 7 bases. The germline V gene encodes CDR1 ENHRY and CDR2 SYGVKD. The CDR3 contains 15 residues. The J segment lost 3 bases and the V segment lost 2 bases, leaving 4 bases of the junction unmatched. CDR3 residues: CAISEPGQPNQPQHF. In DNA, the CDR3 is TGTGCCATCAGTGAGCCGGGACAGCCCAATCAGCCCCAGCATTTT.

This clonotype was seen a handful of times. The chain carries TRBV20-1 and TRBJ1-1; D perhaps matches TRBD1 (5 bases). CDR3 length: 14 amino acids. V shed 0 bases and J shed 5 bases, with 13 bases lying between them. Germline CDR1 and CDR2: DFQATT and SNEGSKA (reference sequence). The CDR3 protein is CSARDSSGWTEAFF. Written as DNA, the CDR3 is TGCAGTGCTAGAGATTCATCAGGGTGGACTGAAGCTTTCTTT.

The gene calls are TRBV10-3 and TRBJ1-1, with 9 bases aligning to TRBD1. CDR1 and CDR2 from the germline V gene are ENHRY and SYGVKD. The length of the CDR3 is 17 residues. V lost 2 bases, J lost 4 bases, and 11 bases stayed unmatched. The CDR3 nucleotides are TGTGCCATCAGTGAGGAGGGGAACAGGGGGCGCCCCACTGAAGCTTTCTTT. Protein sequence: CAISEEGNRGRPTEAFF.

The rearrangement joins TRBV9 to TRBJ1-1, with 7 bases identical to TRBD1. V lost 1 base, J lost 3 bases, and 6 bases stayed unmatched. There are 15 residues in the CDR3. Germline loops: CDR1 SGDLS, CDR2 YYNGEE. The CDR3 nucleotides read TGTGCCAGCAGCGTATTGTTCCAGGGGGACACTGAAGCTTTCTTT. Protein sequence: CASSVLFQGDTEAFF.

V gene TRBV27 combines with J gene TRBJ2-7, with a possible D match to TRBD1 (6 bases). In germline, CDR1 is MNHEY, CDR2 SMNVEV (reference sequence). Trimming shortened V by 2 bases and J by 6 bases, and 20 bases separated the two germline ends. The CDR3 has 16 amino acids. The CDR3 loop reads CASSLIGWEGGREQYF. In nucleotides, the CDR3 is TGTGCCAGCAGTTTAATCGGGTGGGAAGGGGGTCGCGAGCAGTACTTC.

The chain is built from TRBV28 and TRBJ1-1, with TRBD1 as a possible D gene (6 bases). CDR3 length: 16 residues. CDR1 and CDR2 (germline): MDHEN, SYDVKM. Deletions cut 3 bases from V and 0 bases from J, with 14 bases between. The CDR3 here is CASSLEQQGLNTEAFF. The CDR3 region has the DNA TGTGCCAGCAGTTTGGAACAACAGGGTTTGAACACTGAAGCTTTCTTT. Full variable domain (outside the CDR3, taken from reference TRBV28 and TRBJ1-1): DVKVTQSSRYLVKRTGEKVFLECVQDMDHENMFWYRQDPGLGLRLIYFSYDVKMKEKGDIPEGYSVSREKKERFSLILESASTNQTSMYLCASSLEQQGLNTEAFFGQGTRLTVV.

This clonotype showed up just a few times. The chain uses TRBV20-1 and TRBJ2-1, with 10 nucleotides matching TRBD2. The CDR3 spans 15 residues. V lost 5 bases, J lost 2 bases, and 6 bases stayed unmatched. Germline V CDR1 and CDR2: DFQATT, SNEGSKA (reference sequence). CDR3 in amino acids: CSALPGLATYNEQFF. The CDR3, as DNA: TGCAGTGCTCTGCCGGGACTAGCGACCTACAATGAGCAGTTCTTC.

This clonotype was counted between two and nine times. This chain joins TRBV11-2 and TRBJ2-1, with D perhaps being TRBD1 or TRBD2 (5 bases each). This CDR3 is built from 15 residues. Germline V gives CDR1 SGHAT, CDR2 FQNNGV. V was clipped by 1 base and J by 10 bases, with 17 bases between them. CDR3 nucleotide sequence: TGTGCCAGCAGCTTAGGGGGGACCGTTAGGTCCGAGCAGTTCTTC. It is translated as CASSLGGTVRSEQFF. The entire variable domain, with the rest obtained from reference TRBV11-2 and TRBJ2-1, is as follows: EAGVAQSPRYKIIEKRQSVAFWCNPISGHATLYWYQQILGQGPKLLIQFQNNGVVDDSQLPKDRFSAERLKGVDSTLKIQPAKLEDSAVYLCASSLGGTVRSEQFFGPGTRLTVL.